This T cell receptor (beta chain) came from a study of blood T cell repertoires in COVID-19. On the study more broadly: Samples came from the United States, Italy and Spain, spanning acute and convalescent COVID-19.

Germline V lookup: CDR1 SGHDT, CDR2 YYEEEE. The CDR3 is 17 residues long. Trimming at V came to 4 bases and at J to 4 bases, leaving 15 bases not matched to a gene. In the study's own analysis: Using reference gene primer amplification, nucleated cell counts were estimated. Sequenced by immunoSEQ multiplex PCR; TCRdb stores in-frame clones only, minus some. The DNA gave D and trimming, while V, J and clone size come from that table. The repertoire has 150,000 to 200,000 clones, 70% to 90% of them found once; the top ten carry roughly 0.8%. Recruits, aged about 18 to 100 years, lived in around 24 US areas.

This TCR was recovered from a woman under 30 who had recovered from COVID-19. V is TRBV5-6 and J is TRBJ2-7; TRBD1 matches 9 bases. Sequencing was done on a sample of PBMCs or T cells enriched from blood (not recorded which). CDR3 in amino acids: CASSAYLNRGLAYEQYF. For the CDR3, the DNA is TGTGCCAGCAGCGCCTACCTAAACAGGGGGCTAGCTTACGAGCAGTACTTC.